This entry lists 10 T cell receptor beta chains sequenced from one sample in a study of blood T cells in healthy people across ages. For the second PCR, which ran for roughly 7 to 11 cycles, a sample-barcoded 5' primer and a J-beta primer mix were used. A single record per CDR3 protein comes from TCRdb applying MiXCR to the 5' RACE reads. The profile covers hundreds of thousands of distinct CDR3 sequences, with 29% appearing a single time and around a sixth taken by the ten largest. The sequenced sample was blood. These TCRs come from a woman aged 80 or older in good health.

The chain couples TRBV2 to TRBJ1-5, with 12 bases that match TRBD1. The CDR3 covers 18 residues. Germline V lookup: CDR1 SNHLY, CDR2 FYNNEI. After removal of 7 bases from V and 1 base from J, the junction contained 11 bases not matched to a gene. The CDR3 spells CASTLTGTGGLSNQPQHF. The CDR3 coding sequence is TGTGCCAGCACCCTCACCGGGACAGGGGGCCTAAGCAATCAGCCCCAGCATTTT.

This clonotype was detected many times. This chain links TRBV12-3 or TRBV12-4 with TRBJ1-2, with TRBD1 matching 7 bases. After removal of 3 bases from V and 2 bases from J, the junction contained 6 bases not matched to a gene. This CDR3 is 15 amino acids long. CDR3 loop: CASSFGPGGNYGYTF. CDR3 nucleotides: TGTGCCAGCAGTTTTGGGCCAGGGGGAAACTATGGCTACACCTTC.

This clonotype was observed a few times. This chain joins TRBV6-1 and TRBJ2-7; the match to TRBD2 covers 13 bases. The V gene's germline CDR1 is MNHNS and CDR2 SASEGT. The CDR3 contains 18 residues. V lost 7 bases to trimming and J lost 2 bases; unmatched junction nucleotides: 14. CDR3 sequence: CASTQTSGGPEIPYEQYF. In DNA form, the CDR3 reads TGTGCCAGCACGCAGACTAGCGGGGGGCCCGAAATTCCCTACGAGCAGTACTTC.

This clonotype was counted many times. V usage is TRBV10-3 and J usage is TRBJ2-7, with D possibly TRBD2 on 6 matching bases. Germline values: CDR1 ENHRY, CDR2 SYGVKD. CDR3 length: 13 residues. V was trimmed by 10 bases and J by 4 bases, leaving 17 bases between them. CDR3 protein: CATGGQINYEQYF. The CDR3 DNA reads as TGTGCCACCGGAGGGCAGATCAATTACGAGCAGTACTTC.

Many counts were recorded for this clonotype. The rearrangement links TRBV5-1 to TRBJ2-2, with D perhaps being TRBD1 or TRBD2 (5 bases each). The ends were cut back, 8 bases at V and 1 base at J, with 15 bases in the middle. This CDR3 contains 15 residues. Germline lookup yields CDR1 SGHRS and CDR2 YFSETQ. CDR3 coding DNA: TGCGCCAGTTTAGCTGGGGGAATGAACACCGGGGAGCTGTTTTTT. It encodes CASLAGGMNTGELFF.

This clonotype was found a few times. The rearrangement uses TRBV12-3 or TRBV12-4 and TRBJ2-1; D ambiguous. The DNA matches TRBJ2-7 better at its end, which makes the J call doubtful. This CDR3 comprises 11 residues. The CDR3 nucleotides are TGTGCCAGCATGCGCTACAATGAGCAGTACTTC. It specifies CASMRYNEQYF.

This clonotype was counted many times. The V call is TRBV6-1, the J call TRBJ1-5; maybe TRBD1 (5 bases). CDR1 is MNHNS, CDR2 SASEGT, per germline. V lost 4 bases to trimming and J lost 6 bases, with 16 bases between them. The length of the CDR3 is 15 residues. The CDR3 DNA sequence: TGTGCCAGCAGTGGGGCAGGGAACAAAGGTCAGCCCCAGCATTTT. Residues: CASSGAGNKGQPQHF.

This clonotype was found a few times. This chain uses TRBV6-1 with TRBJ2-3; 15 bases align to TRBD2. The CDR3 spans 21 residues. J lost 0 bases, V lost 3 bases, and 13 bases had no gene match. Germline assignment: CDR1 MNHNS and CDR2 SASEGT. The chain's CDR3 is CASSEPNPGLAGGASTDTQYF. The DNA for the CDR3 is TGTGCCAGCAGTGAGCCTAATCCGGGACTAGCGGGGGGTGCTAGCACAGATACGCAGTATTTT.

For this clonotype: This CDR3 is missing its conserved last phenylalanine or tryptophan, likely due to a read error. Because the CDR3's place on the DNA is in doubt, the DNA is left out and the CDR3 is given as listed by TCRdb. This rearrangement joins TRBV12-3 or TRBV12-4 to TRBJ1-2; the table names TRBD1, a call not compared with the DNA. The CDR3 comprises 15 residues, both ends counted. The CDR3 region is CASRPLGQGNYGYTC.

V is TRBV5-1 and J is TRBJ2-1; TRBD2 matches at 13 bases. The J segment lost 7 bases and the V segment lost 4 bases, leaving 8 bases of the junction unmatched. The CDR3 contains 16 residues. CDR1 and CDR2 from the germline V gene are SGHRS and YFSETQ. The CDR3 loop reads CASSLRLAGGSNEQFF. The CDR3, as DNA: TGCGCCAGCAGCCTTAGACTAGCGGGAGGCTCGAATGAGCAGTTCTTC.